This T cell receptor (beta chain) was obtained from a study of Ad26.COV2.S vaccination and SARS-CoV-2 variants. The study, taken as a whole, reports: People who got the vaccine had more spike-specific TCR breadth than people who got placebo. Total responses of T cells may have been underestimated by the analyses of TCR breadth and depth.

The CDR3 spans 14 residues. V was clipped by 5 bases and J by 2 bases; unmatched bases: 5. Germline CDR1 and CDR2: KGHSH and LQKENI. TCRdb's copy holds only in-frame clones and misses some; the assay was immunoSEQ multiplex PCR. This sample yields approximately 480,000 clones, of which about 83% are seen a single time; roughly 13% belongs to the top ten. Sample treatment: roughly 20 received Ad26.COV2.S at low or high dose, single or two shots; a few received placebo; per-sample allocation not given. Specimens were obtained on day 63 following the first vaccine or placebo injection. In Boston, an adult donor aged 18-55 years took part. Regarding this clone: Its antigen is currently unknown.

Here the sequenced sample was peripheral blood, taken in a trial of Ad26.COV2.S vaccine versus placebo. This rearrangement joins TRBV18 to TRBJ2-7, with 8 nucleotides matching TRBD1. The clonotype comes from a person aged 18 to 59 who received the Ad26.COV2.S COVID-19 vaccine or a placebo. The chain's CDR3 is CASSTDRGAYEQYF. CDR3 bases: TGTGCCAGCTCAACAGACAGGGGTGCCTACGAGCAGTACTTC.